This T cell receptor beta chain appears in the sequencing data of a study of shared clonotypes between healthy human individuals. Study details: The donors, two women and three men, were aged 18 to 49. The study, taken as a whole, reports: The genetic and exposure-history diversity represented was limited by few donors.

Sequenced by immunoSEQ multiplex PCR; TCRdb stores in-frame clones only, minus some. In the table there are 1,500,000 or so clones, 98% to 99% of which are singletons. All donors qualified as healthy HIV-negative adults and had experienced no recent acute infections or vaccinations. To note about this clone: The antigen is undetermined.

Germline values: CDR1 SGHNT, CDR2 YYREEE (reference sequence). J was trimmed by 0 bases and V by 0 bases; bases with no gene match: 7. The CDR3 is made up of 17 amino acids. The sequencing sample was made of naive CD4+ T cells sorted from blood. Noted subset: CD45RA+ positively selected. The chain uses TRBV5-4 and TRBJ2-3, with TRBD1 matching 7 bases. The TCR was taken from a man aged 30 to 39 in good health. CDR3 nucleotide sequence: TGTGCCAGCAGCTTGGGACCCCGGGACAGTAGCACAGATACGCAGTATTTT. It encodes CASSLGPRDSSTDTQYF. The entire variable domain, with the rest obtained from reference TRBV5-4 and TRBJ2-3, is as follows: ETGVTQSPTHLIKTRGQQVTLRCSSQSGHNTVSWYQQALGQGPQFIFQYYREEENGRGNFPPRFSGLQFPNYSSELNVNALELDDSALYLCASSLGPRDSSTDTQYFGPGTRLTVL.